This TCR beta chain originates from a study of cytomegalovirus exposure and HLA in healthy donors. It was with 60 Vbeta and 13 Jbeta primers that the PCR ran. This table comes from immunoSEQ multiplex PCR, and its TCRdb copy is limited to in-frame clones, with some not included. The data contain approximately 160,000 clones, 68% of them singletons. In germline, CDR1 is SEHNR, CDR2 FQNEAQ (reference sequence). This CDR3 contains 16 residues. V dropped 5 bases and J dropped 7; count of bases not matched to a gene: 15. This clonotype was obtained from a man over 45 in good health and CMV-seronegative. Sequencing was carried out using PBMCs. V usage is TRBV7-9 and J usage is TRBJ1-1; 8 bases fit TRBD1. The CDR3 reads CASSLDRGPPRFEAFF. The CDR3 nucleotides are TGTGCCAGCAGCCTTGACAGGGGCCCGCCTAGATTTGAAGCTTTCTTT.